A single sample gave rise to the 28 T cell receptor beta chains below, sequenced in a study of OX40 agonist ivuxolimab in advanced cancers. Produced via immunoSEQ multiplex PCR; TCRdb's table is partial and in-frame only. Of roughly 110,000 clones in the sample, around nine tenths were seen once. The source was CD4+ or CD8+ T cells sorted from blood, collected in a trial of the OX40 agonist ivuxolimab. The origin of the receptors is an adult with an advanced solid tumor such as melanoma, head and neck, liver or kidney cancer.

V usage is TRBV7-6 and J usage is TRBJ1-1, with TRBD1 identical over 7 bases. This CDR3 is 14 amino acids long. Germline values: CDR1 SGHVS, CDR2 FNYEAQ. V lost 0 bases and J lost 5; bases outside the gene matches: 3. CDR3: CASSLAGGPTEAFF. The CDR3 DNA reads as TGTGCCAGCAGCTTAGCAGGGGGCCCAACTGAAGCTTTCTTT.

Only one count was recorded for this clone. The chain combines TRBV12-5 with TRBJ1-5; possibly TRBD1 for D (6 bases). Germline V CDR1 and CDR2: LGHNT, FRNRAP. V lost 0 bases to trimming and J lost 10 bases, with 16 bases between them. The CDR3 is made up of 15 amino acids. The CDR3 DNA follows: TGTGCTAGTGGTTTGGTACAGGGAGGGTCGGGTCCCCAGCATTTT. Its translation is CASGLVQGGSGPQHF.

The rearrangement uses TRBV27 and TRBJ2-3; TRBD2 is a possible D gene (6 bases). Trimming shortened V by 5 bases and J by 5 bases, and 17 bases separated the two germline ends. Germline assignment: CDR1 MNHEY and CDR2 SMNVEV (reference sequence). The CDR3 has 15 residues. The CDR3 spells CASSMRDSRLDTQYF. CDR3 DNA sequence: TGTGCCAGCAGTATGCGGGACTCACGTCTAGATACGCAGTATTTT.

The rearrangement joins TRBV5-1 to TRBJ2-5, with 8 bases aligning to TRBD2. J lost 5 bases, V lost 1 base, and 7 bases had no gene match. CDR3 length: 15 amino acids. Germline values: CDR1 SGHRS, CDR2 YFSETQ. CDR3 amino acids: CASSLTAGAPETQYF. Here the CDR3 DNA reads TGCGCCAGCAGCTTGACAGCGGGGGCGCCTGAGACCCAGTACTTC.

V usage is TRBV5-4 and J usage is TRBJ1-4; D is possibly TRBD1 (6 bases). Germline V gives CDR1 SGHNT, CDR2 YYREEE (reference sequence). With 4 bases removed from V and 8 bases from J, the gap between germline ends came to 12 bases. The CDR3 totals 13 residues. The CDR3 region is CASSRAGDEKLFF. As DNA, the CDR3 is TGTGCCAGCAGCCGAGCAGGGGACGAAAAACTGTTTTTT.

The sample holds a few counts of this clone. V is TRBV5-3 and J is TRBJ1-6, with 7 bases that match TRBD1. TRBV5-3 is filed as an ORF, its function uncertain. The J segment lost 9 bases and the V segment lost 3 bases, leaving 12 bases of the junction unmatched. This CDR3 spans 16 amino acids. The CDR3: CARSYSNGTEVSPLHF. The CDR3 DNA reads TGTGCCAGAAGCTATTCTAACGGGACAGAGGTTTCACCCCTCCACTTT.

The chain couples TRBV19 to TRBJ1-5, with no clear D. CDR1 is LNHDA, CDR2 SQIVND, per germline (reference sequence). V shed 3 bases and J shed 9 bases, with 12 bases lying between them. The CDR3 has 13 amino acids. The CDR3 sequence is CASSILAQAPQHF. In nucleotides, the CDR3 is TGTGCCAGTAGTATTTTAGCTCAGGCGCCCCAGCATTTT.

V and J are TRBV30 and TRBJ2-7; the match to TRBD1 covers 7 bases. V gave up 3 bases and J gave up 6 bases; unmatched junction bases: 14. Germline CDR1 GTSNPN, CDR2 SVGIG (reference sequence). This CDR3 spans 15 amino acids. The CDR3 loop is CAWRIPGQARGEQYF. The CDR3 nucleotides read TGTGCCTGGAGGATCCCCGGACAGGCTCGGGGCGAGCAGTACTTC.

The chain links TRBV7-2 to TRBJ2-1; D may correspond to TRBD1 or TRBD2 (6 bases each). The germline CDR1 and CDR2 sequences are SGHTA and FQGNSA. Trimming left V 8 bases short and J 0 bases short, with 14 bases between. The CDR3 extends over 15 amino acids. CDR3 loop: CASSTGASSYNEQFF. For the CDR3, the DNA is TGTGCCAGCTCCACGGGGGCCAGCTCCTACAATGAGCAGTTCTTC.

This clone is a singleton in its sample. Other DNA sequences within the sample encode an identical CDR3. This sequence joins TRBV30 and TRBJ1-5; tentatively, D is TRBD1 (6 bases). The V gene's germline CDR1 is GTSNPN and CDR2 SVGIG (reference sequence). The ends were cut back, 0 bases at V and 4 bases at J, with 7 bases in the middle. CDR3 length: 13 amino acids. The CDR3 DNA is TGTGCCTGGAGTGTAGGGGGAAATCAGCCCCAGCATTTT. As protein: CAWSVGGNQPQHF.

This clone was found once. This chain uses TRBV2 with TRBJ2-3; 12 positions match TRBD2. The CDR3 totals 14 residues. The V segment lost 3 bases and the J segment 12 bases; nucleotides outside the gene matches: 7. The germline CDR1 and CDR2 sequences are SNHLY and FYNNEI. CDR3 DNA sequence: TGTGCCAGCAGTGATACTAGCGGGGGGCCCCTACAGTATTTT. Translated, it gives CASSDTSGGPLQYF. The full variable domain, rest sourced from reference TRBV2 and TRBJ2-3, is EPEVTQTPSHQVTQMGQEVILRCVPISNHLYFYWYRQILGQKVEFLVSFYNNEISEKSEIFDDQFSVERPDGSNFTLKIRSTKLEDSAMYFCASSDTSGGPLQYFGPGTRLTVL.

The rearrangement uses TRBV5-5 and TRBJ2-5; unclear D gene. The CDR3 covers 13 residues. Deletions cut 2 bases from V and 5 bases from J, with 10 bases between. Germline loops: CDR1 SGHKS, CDR2 YYEKEE (reference sequence). The CDR3 region is CASSLVNGETQYF. Written as DNA, the CDR3 is TGTGCCAGCAGCTTAGTGAATGGGGAGACCCAGTACTTC.

V is TRBV7-2 and J is TRBJ1-2; 7 bases map to TRBD1. Germline CDR1 reads SGHTA; CDR2 reads FQGNSA. CDR3 length: 14 residues. V shed 3 bases, J shed 4 bases, and the junction held 5 bases outside the gene matches. The CDR3 loop reads CASSFARDSYGYTF. Here the CDR3 DNA reads TGTGCCAGCAGCTTCGCCCGGGACAGCTATGGCTACACCTTC. Looking up the rest from reference TRBV7-2 and TRBJ1-2 gives the full variable domain: GAGVSQSPSNKVTEKGKDVELRCDPISGHTALYWYRQSLGQGLEFLIYFQGNSAPDKSGLPSDRFSAERTGGSVSTLTIQRTQQEDSAVYLCASSFARDSYGYTFGSGTRLTVV.

The chain uses TRBV7-2 and TRBJ1-5; the D is unclear. Germline V lookup: CDR1 SGHTA, CDR2 FQGNSA. Trimming took 3 bases from V and 6 from J, leaving 12 bases between them. The CDR3 runs to 14 residues. The CDR3 here is CASSLSPDVQPQHF. CDR3 DNA: TGTGCCAGCAGCTTGAGCCCCGACGTTCAGCCCCAGCATTTT.

This clone was detected only a few times. The chain links TRBV19 to TRBJ1-5, with 7 bases fitting TRBD1. Germline V gene sequence: CDR1 LNHDA, CDR2 SQIVND (reference sequence). CDR3 length: 14 amino acids. V shed 3 bases, J shed 3 bases, and the junction held 2 bases outside the gene matches. The CDR3 is CASSMTGINQPQHF. The CDR3 bases are TGTGCCAGTAGTATGACAGGGATCAATCAGCCCCAGCATTTT.

The J gene is TRBJ1-4, the V gene TRBV18; D ambiguous. CDR3 size: 16 residues. The V gene's germline CDR1 is KGHSH and CDR2 LQKENI. Trimming stripped 4 bases from V and 8 bases from J, with 20 bases between. The CDR3 sequence is CASSLYRPLLREKLFF. CDR3 coding DNA: TGTGCCAGCTCACTCTACCGGCCCCTTCTACGCGAAAAACTGTTTTTT.

The CDR3 DNA sequence: TGTGCCAGCTTCGACAGGGAGTACGAGCAGTACTTC. Protein product: CASFDREYEQYF. The V call is TRBV28, the J call TRBJ2-7, with 7 bases matching TRBD1. Unmatched junction bases numbered 5, after V lost 8 bases and J lost 4 bases. The CDR3 length is 12 residues. The germline V gene has CDR1 MDHEN and CDR2 SYDVKM. Full variable domain (rest looked up from reference TRBV28 and TRBJ2-7): DVKVTQSSRYLVKRTGEKVFLECVQDMDHENMFWYRQDPGLGLRLIYFSYDVKMKEKGDIPEGYSVSREKKERFSLILESASTNQTSMYLCASFDREYEQYFGPGTRLTVT.

V gene TRBV20-1 combines with J gene TRBJ2-2; D is uncertain. The germline V and J ends were trimmed by 2 bases and 4 bases, with 2 bases remaining between them. This CDR3 is built from 11 residues. CDR1 DFQATT and CDR2 SNEGSKA come from the germline V gene (reference sequence). CDR3 protein: CSARSTGELFF. The DNA for the CDR3 is TGCAGTGCTAGAAGCACCGGGGAGCTGTTTTTT.

The chain recombines TRBV28 with TRBJ2-1, with 9 bases lining up with TRBD2. J lost 12 bases, V lost 5 bases, and 14 bases had no gene match. This CDR3 is 15 amino acids long. Germline V gives CDR1 MDHEN, CDR2 SYDVKM. The CDR3 spells CASSIAGALRSGQFF. Written as DNA, the CDR3 is TGTGCCAGCAGTATAGCGGGGGCCCTGAGGAGTGGGCAGTTCTTC.

The chain employs TRBV19 and TRBJ2-1, with 9 positions matching TRBD2. Germline V gives CDR1 LNHDA, CDR2 SQIVND (reference sequence). J lost 7 bases, V lost 7 bases, and 8 bases had no gene match. CDR3 length equals 14 residues. CDR3: CASTRTSVGNEQFF. In DNA, the CDR3 is TGTGCCAGTACCAGGACTAGCGTGGGGAATGAGCAGTTCTTC.

The chain is built from TRBV28 and TRBJ1-4; weak D call: TRBD1 (5 bases). In germline, CDR1 is MDHEN, CDR2 SYDVKM. Trimming took 6 bases from V and 3 from J, leaving 11 bases between them. The CDR3 is 14 amino acids. The CDR3 DNA is TGTGCCAGCAGGGTCGGGGGGGCTAATGAAAAACTGTTTTTT. As protein: CASRVGGANEKLFF. Filled out from reference TRBV28 and TRBJ1-4, the complete variable domain reads DVKVTQSSRYLVKRTGEKVFLECVQDMDHENMFWYRQDPGLGLRLIYFSYDVKMKEKGDIPEGYSVSREKKERFSLILESASTNQTSMYLCASRVGGANEKLFFGSGTQLSVL.

This clone was found once. This sequence joins TRBV7-9 and TRBJ2-1; maybe TRBD2 (5 bases). The CDR3 sequence is 12 residues long. CDR1 SEHNR and CDR2 FQNEAQ come from the germline V gene (reference sequence). Trimming took 5 bases from V and 11 from J, leaving 13 bases between them. DNA of the CDR3: TGTGCCAGCAGCCTGGACTCCCCCAAGCAGTTCTTC. Encoded protein: CASSLDSPKQFF.

The rearrangement joins TRBV4-3 to TRBJ1-4; D is ambiguous. This CDR3 is built from 12 residues. Germline CDR1 reads LGHNA; CDR2 reads YSLEER. With 1 base removed from V and 5 bases from J, the gap between germline ends came to 2 bases. For the CDR3, the DNA is TGCGCCAGCAGCCAAGGGAATGAAAAACTGTTTTTT. Translated, it gives CASSQGNEKLFF.

The rearrangement uses TRBV5-6 and TRBJ2-7; D is perhaps TRBD1 (6 bases). CDR3 length equals 14 residues. CDR1 and CDR2 from the germline V gene are SGHDT and YYEEEE. Trimming left V 4 bases short and J 0 bases short, with 11 bases between. This CDR3 is CASSLGQFSYEQYF. DNA of the CDR3: TGTGCCAGCAGCCTAGGACAGTTCTCCTACGAGCAGTACTTC.

The J gene is TRBJ1-1, the V gene TRBV30, with D maybe TRBD1 (5 bases). The V end was cut by 3 bases, the J end by 1 base, with 12 bases between. Germline CDR1 and CDR2: GTSNPN and SVGIG (reference sequence). The CDR3 runs 14 residues. This chain's CDR3 is CAWSGGRRNTEAFF. In DNA form, the CDR3 reads TGTGCCTGGAGCGGGGGACGGCGGAACACTGAAGCTTTCTTT.

The chain combines TRBV5-6 with TRBJ1-6; perhaps TRBD1 as D (5 bases). This CDR3 region has 16 residues. Germline CDR1 and CDR2: SGHDT and YYEEEE. Deletions cut 5 bases from V and 5 bases from J, with 17 bases between. The CDR3 here is CASSRPGTGNNSPLHF. Written as DNA, the CDR3 is TGTGCCAGCAGTAGGCCCGGGACTGGCAATAATTCACCCCTCCACTTT. The full variable domain, with the rest looked up from reference TRBV5-6 and TRBJ1-6, is DAGVTQSPTHLIKTRGQQVTLRCSPKSGHDTVSWYQQALGQGPQFIFQYYEEEERQRGNFPDRFSGHQFPNYSSELNVNALLLGDSALYLCASSRPGTGNNSPLHFGNGTRLTVT.

This chain links TRBV2 with TRBJ1-5; 7 bases align to TRBD1. J was trimmed by 7 bases and V by 8 bases; bases with no gene match: 11. Germline CDR1 and CDR2: SNHLY and FYNNEI. The length of the CDR3 is 14 residues. The CDR3 loop reads CASGAGGMYQPQHF. The CDR3 DNA is TGTGCCAGCGGGGCAGGGGGGATGTACCAGCCCCAGCATTTT.

This clone has just one count. This sequence joins TRBV9 and TRBJ1-2; D call uncertain. V lost 4 bases and J lost 4, with 8 bases in between. Germline V gene lookup returns CDR1 SGDLS and CDR2 YYNGEE. This CDR3 has 12 residues. CDR3 sequence (DNA): TGTGCCAGCAGCTCCGGTGCCTATGGCTACACCTTC. It specifies CASSSGAYGYTF.